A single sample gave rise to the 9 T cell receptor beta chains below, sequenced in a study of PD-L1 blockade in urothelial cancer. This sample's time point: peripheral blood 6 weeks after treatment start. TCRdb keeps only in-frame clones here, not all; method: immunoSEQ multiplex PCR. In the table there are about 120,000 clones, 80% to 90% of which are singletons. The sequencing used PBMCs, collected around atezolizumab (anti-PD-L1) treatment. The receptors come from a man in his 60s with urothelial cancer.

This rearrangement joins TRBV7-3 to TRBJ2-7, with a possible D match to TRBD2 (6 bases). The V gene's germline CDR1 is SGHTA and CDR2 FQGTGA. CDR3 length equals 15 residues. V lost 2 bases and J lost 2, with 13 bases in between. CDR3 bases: TGTGCCAGCAGCTTAGGCGGAGGGCCAGCCTACGAGCAGTACTTC. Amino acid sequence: CASSLGGGPAYEQYF.

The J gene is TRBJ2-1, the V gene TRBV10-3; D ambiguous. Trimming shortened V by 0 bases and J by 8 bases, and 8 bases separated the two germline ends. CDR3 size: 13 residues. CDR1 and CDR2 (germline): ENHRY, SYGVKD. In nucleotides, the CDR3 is TGTGCCATCAGTGAGTCGACTGCTCATGAGCAGTTCTTC. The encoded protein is CAISESTAHEQFF.

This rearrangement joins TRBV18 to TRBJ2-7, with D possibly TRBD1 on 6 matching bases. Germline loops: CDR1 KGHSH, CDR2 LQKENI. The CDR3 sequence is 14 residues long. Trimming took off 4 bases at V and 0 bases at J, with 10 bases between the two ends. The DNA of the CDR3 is TGTGCCAGCTCACGGACAGATTCCTCCTACGAGCAGTACTTC. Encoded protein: CASSRTDSSYEQYF.

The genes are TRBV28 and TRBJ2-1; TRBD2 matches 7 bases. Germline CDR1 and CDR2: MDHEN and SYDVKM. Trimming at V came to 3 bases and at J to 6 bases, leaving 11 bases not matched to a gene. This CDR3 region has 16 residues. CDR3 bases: TGTGCCAGCAGTTTCCCCCCGGGGAGGGCTCGCAATGAGCAGTTCTTC. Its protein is CASSFPPGRARNEQFF. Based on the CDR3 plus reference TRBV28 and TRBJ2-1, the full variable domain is DVKVTQSSRYLVKRTGEKVFLECVQDMDHENMFWYRQDPGLGLRLIYFSYDVKMKEKGDIPEGYSVSREKKERFSLILESASTNQTSMYLCASSFPPGRARNEQFFGPGTRLTVL.

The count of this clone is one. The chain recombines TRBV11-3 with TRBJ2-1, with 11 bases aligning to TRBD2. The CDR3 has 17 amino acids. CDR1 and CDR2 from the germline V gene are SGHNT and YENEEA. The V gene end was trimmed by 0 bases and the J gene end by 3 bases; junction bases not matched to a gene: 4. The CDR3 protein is CASSLDMTSGDYNEQFF. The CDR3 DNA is TGTGCCAGCAGCTTAGATATGACTAGCGGGGACTACAATGAGCAGTTCTTC.

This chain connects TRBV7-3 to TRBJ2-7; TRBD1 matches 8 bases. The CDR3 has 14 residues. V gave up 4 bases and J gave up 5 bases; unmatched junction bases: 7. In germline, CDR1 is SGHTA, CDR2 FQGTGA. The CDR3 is CASSSGQGTDEQYF. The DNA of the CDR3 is TGTGCCAGCAGCTCTGGACAGGGTACAGACGAGCAGTACTTC.

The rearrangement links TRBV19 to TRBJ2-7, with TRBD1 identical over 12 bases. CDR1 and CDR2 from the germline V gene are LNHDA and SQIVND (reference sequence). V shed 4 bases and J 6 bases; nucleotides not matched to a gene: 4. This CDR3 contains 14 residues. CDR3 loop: CASSTGQGAIEQYF. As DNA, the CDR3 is TGTGCCAGTAGTACGGGACAGGGGGCGATCGAGCAGTACTTC. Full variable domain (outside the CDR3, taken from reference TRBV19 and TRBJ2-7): DGGITQSPKYLFRKEGQNVTLSCEQNLNHDAMYWYRQDPGQGLRLIYYSQIVNDFQKGDIAEGYSVSREKKESFPLTVTSAQKNPTAFYLCASSTGQGAIEQYFGPGTRLTVT.

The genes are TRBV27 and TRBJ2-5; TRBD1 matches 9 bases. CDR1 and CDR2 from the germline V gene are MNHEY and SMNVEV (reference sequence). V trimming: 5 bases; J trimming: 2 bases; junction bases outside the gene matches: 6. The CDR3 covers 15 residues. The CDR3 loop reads CASSTRQGGQETQYF. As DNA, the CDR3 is TGTGCCAGCAGTACAAGACAGGGGGGGCAAGAGACCCAGTACTTC.

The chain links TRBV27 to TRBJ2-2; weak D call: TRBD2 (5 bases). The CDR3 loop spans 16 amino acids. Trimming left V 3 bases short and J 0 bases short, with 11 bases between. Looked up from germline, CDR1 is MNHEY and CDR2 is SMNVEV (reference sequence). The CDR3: CASSLWSGANTGELFF. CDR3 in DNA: TGTGCCAGCAGTTTGTGGAGCGGCGCGAACACCGGGGAGCTGTTTTTT.